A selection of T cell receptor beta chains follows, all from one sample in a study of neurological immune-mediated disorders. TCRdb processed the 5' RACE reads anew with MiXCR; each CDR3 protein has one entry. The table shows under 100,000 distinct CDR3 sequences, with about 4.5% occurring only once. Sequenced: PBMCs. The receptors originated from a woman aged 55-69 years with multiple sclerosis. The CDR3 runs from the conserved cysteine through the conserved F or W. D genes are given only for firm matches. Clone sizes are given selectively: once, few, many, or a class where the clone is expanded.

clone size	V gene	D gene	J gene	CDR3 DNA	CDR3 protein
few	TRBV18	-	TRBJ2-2	TGTGCCAGCTCATCCCGGGGGACGGGTGCGAACACCGGGGAGCTGTTTTTT	CASSSRGTGANTGELFF
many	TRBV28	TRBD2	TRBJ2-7	TGTGCCAGCAGTTTGGGCGGCGGGGGGACTCCCTACGAGCAGTACTTC	CASSLGGGGTPYEQYF
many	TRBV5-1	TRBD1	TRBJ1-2	TGCGCCAGCAGCTCGAGACAGGGGAACTATGGCTACACCTTC	CASSSRQGNYGYTF
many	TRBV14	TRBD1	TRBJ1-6	TGTGCCAGCAGCCAGGGACAGGGGTATTCACCCCTCCACTTT	CASSQGQGYSPLHF
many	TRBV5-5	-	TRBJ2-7	TGTGCCAGCAGCTGGTGGGGGGCCATACAGGAGCAGTACTTC	CASSWWGAIQEQYF
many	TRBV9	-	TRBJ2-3	TGTGCCAGCACCATAGGGGACTCCCAGTCAGATACGCAGTATTTT	CASTIGDSQSDTQYF
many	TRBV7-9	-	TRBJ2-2	TGTGCCAGCAGCTTAGTGGCCGCCGTGCCCACCGGGGAGCTGTTTTTT	CASSLVAAVPTGELFF
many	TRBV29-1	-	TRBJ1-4	TGCAGCGTCGGCGGTCGGGGGTACGGTGAAAAACTGTTTTTT	CSVGGRGYGEKLFF
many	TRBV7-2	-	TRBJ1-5	TGTGCCAGCAGCCCCGACCTGCTCACAGGGTTTGGTAATCAGCCCCAGCATTTT	CASSPDLLTGFGNQPQHF
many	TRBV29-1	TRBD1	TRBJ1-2	TGCAGCGATGACAGGGTGGATGGCTACACCTTC	CSDDRVDGYTF
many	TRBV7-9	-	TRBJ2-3	TGTGCCAGCAGCTTAAGGCAGGGGGATACGCAGTATTTT	CASSLRQGDTQYF
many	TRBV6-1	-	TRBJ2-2	TGTGCCAGCAGGGGACGGATGAACACCGGGGAGCTGTTTTTT	CASRGRMNTGELFF
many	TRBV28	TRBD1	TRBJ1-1	TGTGCCAGCAGTTTAGAGGGGACAGGGTGGAACACTGAAGCTTTCTTT	CASSLEGTGWNTEAFF
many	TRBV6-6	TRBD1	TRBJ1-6	TGTGCCAGCAGTAAAACGACAGGGTTGAATTCACCCCTCCACTTT	CASSKTTGLNSPLHF
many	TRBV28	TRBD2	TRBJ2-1	TGTGCCAGCAGTTTAATCTCGGGAGGGGTCAATGAGCAGTTCTTC	CASSLISGGVNEQFF
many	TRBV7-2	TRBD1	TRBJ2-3	TGTGCCAGCAGTTGGGGACAGGTTGGGGCCACAGATACGCAGTATTTT	CASSWGQVGATDTQYF
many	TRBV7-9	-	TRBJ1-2	TGTGCCAGCAGCCCCACGGAGTCGCACACCTTC	CASSPTESHTF
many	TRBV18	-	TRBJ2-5	TGTGCCAGCTCACCCGACAGAATCGCTGAGACCCAGTACTTC	CASSPDRIAETQYF
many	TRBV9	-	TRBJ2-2	TGTGCCAGCAGCGTAGTTGTGAACACCGGGGAGCTGTTTTTT	CASSVVVNTGELFF
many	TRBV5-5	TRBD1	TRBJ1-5	TGTGCCAGCAGCAGTGGGACAGGTGGAGGTAATCAGCCCCAGCATTTT	CASSSGTGGGNQPQHF
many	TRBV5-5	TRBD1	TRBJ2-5	TGTGCCAGCAGCTTGTCCACAGGGGGGGAGACCCAGTACTTC	CASSLSTGGETQYF
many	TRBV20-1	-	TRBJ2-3	TGCAGTGCCCCTCCAGTCTGGCGCGCAGATACGCAGTATTTT	CSAPPVWRADTQYF
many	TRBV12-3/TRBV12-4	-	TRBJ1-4	TGTGCCAGCAGGTCAGGGGAGGGAAAACTGTTTTTT	CASRSGEGKLFF
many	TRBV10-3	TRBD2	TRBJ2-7	TGTGCCGCAAGGGAGGCTAGCGGGGTCGAGCAGTACTTC	CAAREASGVEQYF
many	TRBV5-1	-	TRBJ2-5	TGCGCCAGCAGCTTACAGGGTAGGACCTCACAAGAGACCCAGTACTTC	CASSLQGRTSQETQYF
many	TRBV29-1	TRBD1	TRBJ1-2	TGCAGCGTCGACAGGGGGCGAGATGGCTACACCTTC	CSVDRGRDGYTF
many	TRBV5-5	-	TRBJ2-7	TGTGCCAGCAGCTTCTTTGGGACATCGTACGAGCAGTACTTC	CASSFFGTSYEQYF
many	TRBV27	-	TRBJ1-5	TGTGCCAGCAGTTTGCAAGGAAATCGGAATCAGCCCCAGCATTTT	CASSLQGNRNQPQHF
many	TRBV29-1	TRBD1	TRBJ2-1	TGCAGCGTTGACAAGACAGGGGGCATTCCGAGTGAGCAGTTCTTC	CSVDKTGGIPSEQFF
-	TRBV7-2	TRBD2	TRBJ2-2	TGTGCCAGCAGCCCCCCCACTAGCGGGGGGCCCGGGCCGGGCTTTTTT	CASSPPTSGGPGPGFF
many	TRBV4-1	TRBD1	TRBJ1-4	TGCGCCAGCAGTAGACAGGGGGCCACTGAAAAACTGTTTTTT	CASSRQGATEKLFF
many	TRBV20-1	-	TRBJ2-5	TGCAGTGCCAGAGGCACAGCAACTGAGACCCAGTACTTC	CSARGTATETQYF
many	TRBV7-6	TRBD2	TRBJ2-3	TGTGCCAGCAGCTTTACTAGCGGTTCCACAGATACGCAGTATTTT	CASSFTSGSTDTQYF
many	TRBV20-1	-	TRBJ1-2	TGCAGTGCTACTAGACAGAATACCTATGGCTACACCTTC	CSATRQNTYGYTF
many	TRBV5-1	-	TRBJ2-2	TGCGCCAGCAGCTCCGAGGGGGAGCTGTTTTTT	CASSSEGELFF
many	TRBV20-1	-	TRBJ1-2	TGCAGTGTGTATGGCTACACCTTC	CSVYGYTF
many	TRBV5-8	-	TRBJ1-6	TGTGCCAGCAGCTGGGGCTCCTATAATTCACCCCTCCACTTT	CASSWGSYNSPLHF
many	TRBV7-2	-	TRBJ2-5	TGTGCCAGCAGCGCCCAGGGGGGCGGACAAGAGACCCAGTACTTC	CASSAQGGGQETQYF
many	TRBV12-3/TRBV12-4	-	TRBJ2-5	TGTGCCAGCAGTTTGGTACAGGGTGGGACCCAGTACTTC	CASSLVQGGTQYF
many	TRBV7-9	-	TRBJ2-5	TGTGCCAGCAGCCGCCGGGAGACCCAGTACTTC	CASSRRETQYF
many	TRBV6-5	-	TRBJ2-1	TGTGCCAGCAGTACGACATCGTACAATGAGCAGTTCTTC	CASSTTSYNEQFF
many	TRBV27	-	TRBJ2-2	TGTGCCAGCAATCGGGGAGAGAGGACCGGGGAGCTGTTTTTT	CASNRGERTGELFF